The 5 T cell receptor beta chains below all came from one sample that was sequenced in a study of T cell responses to AZD1222 COVID-19 vaccine. Assay used: immunoSEQ multiplex PCR; TCRdb lists only in-frame clones, some missing. The sample lists some 120,000 clones, more than 65% seen once, with over 25% in the top ten. Sample: peripheral blood, taken 28 days after the second AZD1222 dose. These receptors were collected from an adult who received the AZD1222 COVID-19 vaccine.

V and J are TRBV6-2 or TRBV6-3 and TRBJ2-3; 8 positions agree with TRBD2. The CDR3 has 16 amino acids. V was pared by 3 bases and J by 2 bases, with 7 bases of the junction left unmatched. Germline V gene lookup returns CDR1 MNHEY and CDR2 SVGEGT. The CDR3 protein is CASSYVAGGYTDTQYF. CDR3 nucleotide sequence: TGTGCCAGCAGTTATGTGGCGGGGGGATACACAGATACGCAGTATTTT.

This clone was found a few times. The chain carries TRBV3-1 (or the pseudogene TRBV3-2) and TRBJ1-5, with D maybe TRBD1 (6 bases). This CDR3 is built from 19 residues. Germline V CDR1 and CDR2: LGHDT, YNNKEL (reference sequence). Trimming removed 1 base from V and 0 bases from J, with 19 bases in between. The CDR3: CASSQGLGHSLNSNQPQHF. CDR3 nucleotide sequence: TGTGCCAGCAGCCAAGGTTTGGGACACTCTCTCAATAGCAATCAGCCCCAGCATTTT.

In its sample, this clone was seen a few times. The V gene is TRBV9, the J gene TRBJ1-3, with no clear D. Trimming removed 5 bases at V and 1 base at J, with 10 bases between. Germline loops: CDR1 SGDLS, CDR2 YYNGEE. CDR3 length: 14 amino acids. The CDR3 nucleotides are TGTGCCAGCAGAGGAGGAGGGTCTGGAAACACCATATATTTT. It translates to CASRGGGSGNTIYF. The entire variable domain, with the rest obtained from reference TRBV9 and TRBJ1-3, is as follows: DSGVTQTPKHLITATGQRVTLRCSPRSGDLSVYWYQQSLDQGLQFLIQYYNGEERAKGNILERFSAQQFPDLHSELNLSSLELGDSALYFCASRGGGSGNTIYFGEGSWLTVV.

CDR3 in DNA: TGTGCCAGCAGCCCCGGACAGGGGGATAATGGCTACACCTTC. This encodes CASSPGQGDNGYTF. The genes are TRBV9 and TRBJ1-2, with 10 bases lining up with TRBD1. CDR3 length equals 14 residues. Germline values: CDR1 SGDLS, CDR2 YYNGEE. J was trimmed by 6 bases and V by 4 bases; bases with no gene match: 6.

The CDR3 coding sequence is TGTGCCAGCGGACAGGTAATGTACGAGCAGTACTTC. Translation: CASGQVMYEQYF. The J gene is TRBJ2-7, the V gene TRBV25-1, with 7 bases matching TRBD1. J gave up 4 bases and V 8 bases, and 5 bases lay outside the gene matches. Looked up from germline, CDR1 is MGHDK and CDR2 is SYGVNS. CDR3 length: 12 residues.